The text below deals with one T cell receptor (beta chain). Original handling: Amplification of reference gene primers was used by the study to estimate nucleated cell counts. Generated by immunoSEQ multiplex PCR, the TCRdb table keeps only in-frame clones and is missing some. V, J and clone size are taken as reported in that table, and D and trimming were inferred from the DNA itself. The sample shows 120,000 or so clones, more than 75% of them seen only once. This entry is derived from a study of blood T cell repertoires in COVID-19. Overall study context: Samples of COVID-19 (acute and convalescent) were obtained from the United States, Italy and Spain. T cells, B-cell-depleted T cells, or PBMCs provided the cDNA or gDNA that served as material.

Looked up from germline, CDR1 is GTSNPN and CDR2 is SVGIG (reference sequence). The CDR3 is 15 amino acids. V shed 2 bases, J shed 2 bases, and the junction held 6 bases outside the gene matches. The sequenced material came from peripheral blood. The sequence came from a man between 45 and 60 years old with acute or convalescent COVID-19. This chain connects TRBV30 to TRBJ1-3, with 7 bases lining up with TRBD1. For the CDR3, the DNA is TGTGCCTGGAGTACACGGACAGGTCCTGGAAACACCATATATTTT. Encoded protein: CAWSTRTGPGNTIYF. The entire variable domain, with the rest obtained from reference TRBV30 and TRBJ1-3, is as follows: SQTIHQWPATLVQPVGSPLSLECTVEGTSNPNLYWYRQAAGRGLQLLFYSVGIGQISSEVPQNLSASRPQDRQFILSSKKLLLSDSGFYLCAWSTRTGPGNTIYFGEGSWLTVV.